Presented here are 24 T cell receptor beta chains from one specimen sequenced in a study of T cell responses to AZD1222 COVID-19 vaccine. Generated by immunoSEQ multiplex PCR, the TCRdb table keeps only in-frame clones and is missing some. The sample records approximately 220,000 clones, 90% to 95% being singletons. Sequenced material: peripheral blood, taken on day 0 of MenACWY control vaccination. The receptors shown here come from an adult in good health.

This clone was observed a handful of times. The genes are TRBV29-1 and TRBJ1-4; the match to TRBD1 covers 9 bases. The CDR3 totals 14 residues. Per the germline V gene, CDR1 is SQVTM and CDR2 is ANQGSEA. With 5 bases clipped from V and 5 bases from J, the junction kept 6 bases outside the gene matches. This CDR3 is CSVNPGTGNEKLFF. CDR3 nucleotide sequence: TGCAGCGTTAATCCCGGGACAGGGAATGAAAAACTGTTTTTT.

The V gene is TRBV11-2, the J gene TRBJ1-4; 8 bases align to TRBD1. Germline loops: CDR1 SGHAT, CDR2 FQNNGV. CDR3 length equals 15 residues. V was pared by 2 bases and J by 6 bases, with 5 bases of the junction left unmatched. The chain's CDR3 is CASSLNTGGHEKLFF. DNA of the CDR3: TGTGCCAGCAGCTTAAATACAGGGGGTCATGAAAAACTGTTTTTT.

The V gene is TRBV6-6, the J gene TRBJ1-2, with 8 bases aligning to TRBD1. V lost 5 bases, J lost 5 bases, and 4 bases stayed unmatched. Germline assignment: CDR1 MNHNY and CDR2 SVGAGI (reference sequence). The CDR3 has 13 residues. This CDR3 is CASSGWTGYGYTF. The DNA for the CDR3 is TGTGCCAGCAGTGGGTGGACAGGGTATGGCTACACCTTC.

J is TRBJ1-6 and V is TRBV30; D may be TRBD1 (5 bases). The V end was cut by 3 bases, the J end by 7 bases, with 16 bases between. The CDR3 consists of 15 residues. The germline gives CDR1 GTSNPN, CDR2 SVGIG (reference sequence). The CDR3 region has the DNA TGTGCCTGGAGCGAATCCGGGACCTTGAATTCACCCCTCCACTTT. It yields the protein CAWSESGTLNSPLHF.

This clone was seen a single time. This chain connects TRBV5-1 to TRBJ2-3, with D perhaps TRBD1 (5 bases). V shed 6 bases and J shed 0 bases, with 8 bases lying between them. The CDR3 extends over 13 amino acids. In germline, CDR1 is SGHRS, CDR2 YFSETQ. This CDR3 is CASMGRSTDTQYF. Written as DNA, the CDR3 is TGCGCCAGCATGGGGCGGAGCACAGATACGCAGTATTTT.

The chain has TRBV2 and TRBJ2-2; unclear D gene. The CDR3 totals 15 residues. CDR1 SNHLY and CDR2 FYNNEI come from the germline V gene. V gave up 10 bases and J gave up 2 bases, with 17 bases separating them. The CDR3 DNA is TGTGCCACCGCCGTTGATCTGCCCAACACCGGGGAGCTGTTTTTT. It codes for CATAVDLPNTGELFF.

This rearrangement joins TRBV2 to TRBJ1-4; D remains ambiguous. V lost 8 bases to trimming and J lost 8 bases, with 21 bases between them. Germline values: CDR1 SNHLY, CDR2 FYNNEI. The CDR3 covers 15 residues. CDR3 nucleotides: TGTGCCAGCCCGGATTGGGCCCCCGAGGGAGAAAAACTGTTTTTT. It translates to CASPDWAPEGEKLFF.

The chain carries TRBV20-1 and TRBJ2-1; D not certain. Looked up from germline, CDR1 is DFQATT and CDR2 is SNEGSKA (reference sequence). The CDR3 loop spans 14 amino acids. Trimming left V 6 bases short and J 0 bases short, with 12 bases between. The CDR3 nucleotides read TGCAGTGCCAGTCGAGGTAACTCCTACAATGAGCAGTTCTTC. Translated, it gives CSASRGNSYNEQFF.

V and J are TRBV6-2 or TRBV6-3 and TRBJ1-1; D remains ambiguous. V gave up 4 bases and J gave up 1 base, with 10 bases separating them. This CDR3 region has 14 residues. Germline V gives CDR1 MNHEY, CDR2 SVGEGT. CDR3 nucleotide sequence: TGTGCCAGCAGTTGGTTTAACAGGAACACTGAAGCTTTCTTT. Its protein is CASSWFNRNTEAFF.

The V call is TRBV30, the J call TRBJ2-7, with D perhaps matching TRBD2 (6 bases). CDR3 length: 12 amino acids. Trimming cost V 5 bases and J 2 bases, with 10 bases left between them. CDR1 GTSNPN and CDR2 SVGIG come from the germline V gene (reference sequence). The CDR3 is CAWGGNTYEQYF. In DNA form, the CDR3 reads TGTGCCTGGGGGGGGAACACCTACGAGCAGTACTTC.

The chain links TRBV28 to TRBJ1-5, with a tentative D call TRBD1 (5 bases). Deletions cut 6 bases from V and 3 bases from J, with 12 bases between. The CDR3 extends over 14 amino acids. Germline-derived CDR1 and CDR2 are MDHEN and SYDVKM. The CDR3, as DNA: TGTGCCAGCAGGAAGGGACGGGACAATCAGCCCCAGCATTTT. Encoded protein: CASRKGRDNQPQHF.

V is TRBV4-3 and J is TRBJ1-1; D is ambiguous. V lost 0 bases, J lost 10 bases, and 12 bases lay in between. The CDR3 has 13 residues. The germline V gene encodes CDR1 LGHNA and CDR2 YSLEER. The CDR3 spells CASSQDWAYGAFF. The DNA of the CDR3 is TGCGCCAGCAGCCAAGATTGGGCATATGGAGCTTTCTTT.

The chain carries TRBV6-5 and TRBJ2-5; 7 bases agree with TRBD1. Germline-derived CDR1 and CDR2 are MNHEY and SVGAGI. The CDR3 consists of 13 residues. V lost 6 bases to trimming and J lost 5 bases; unmatched junction nucleotides: 6. DNA of the CDR3: TGTGCCAGCAGCACAGGGGTCCGGGAGACCCAGTACTTC. Protein sequence: CASSTGVRETQYF.

The J gene is TRBJ2-1, the V gene TRBV30; D might be TRBD1 or TRBD2, each matching 5 bases. This CDR3 has 16 amino acids. From germline, CDR1 is GTSNPN and CDR2 SVGIG (reference sequence). The V end was cut by 0 bases, the J end by 3 bases, with 15 bases between. The CDR3 sequence is CAWSVGGGPIYNEQFF. The CDR3 bases are TGTGCCTGGAGTGTTGGTGGGGGTCCAATCTACAATGAGCAGTTCTTC.

This clone came up a few times. J is TRBJ2-7 and V is TRBV11-2; D may be TRBD1 or TRBD2 (5 bases each). Trimming shortened V by 6 bases and J by 7 bases, and 25 bases separated the two germline ends. CDR3 length: 16 amino acids. CDR1 is SGHAT and CDR2 is FQNNGV in the germline V gene. CDR3 region: CASRYLRGRSSGEQYF. The CDR3 nucleotides read TGTGCCAGCAGATACTTACGGGGCAGGAGCTCGGGTGAGCAGTACTTC.

The V and J genes are TRBV14 and TRBJ1-2, with 7 bases matching TRBD1. The germline gives CDR1 SGHDN, CDR2 FVKESK. Germline trimming cut 3 bases from V and 6 bases from J; bases unmatched to any gene: 19. The length of the CDR3 is 18 residues. This CDR3 is CASSHTVLEGARLDGYTF. CDR3 DNA sequence: TGTGCCAGCAGCCATACCGTGTTGGAGGGGGCGCGATTGGATGGCTACACCTTC.

The J gene is TRBJ1-1, the V gene TRBV14, with D perhaps matching TRBD1 (6 bases). CDR3 length equals 15 residues. The V gene's germline CDR1 is SGHDN and CDR2 FVKESK. With 3 bases removed from V and 2 bases from J, the gap between germline ends came to 13 bases. The CDR3 loop reads CASSHPTGGNTEAFF. Written as DNA, the CDR3 is TGTGCCAGCAGCCACCCGACAGGAGGAAACACTGAAGCTTTCTTT.

CDR3 sequence: CASTPSGGGREKLFF. DNA for the CDR3: TGTGCCAGTACACCCTCAGGGGGAGGCCGAGAAAAACTGTTTTTT. The V call is TRBV19, the J call TRBJ1-4; 7 nucleotides agree with TRBD1. CDR3 length equals 15 residues. After removal of 7 bases from V and 8 bases from J, the junction contained 13 bases not matched to a gene. Germline V gene sequence: CDR1 LNHDA, CDR2 SQIVND (reference sequence). Using reference TRBV19 and TRBJ1-4 for the parts outside the CDR3, the full variable domain is DGGITQSPKYLFRKEGQNVTLSCEQNLNHDAMYWYRQDPGQGLRLIYYSQIVNDFQKGDIAEGYSVSREKKESFPLTVTSAQKNPTAFYLCASTPSGGGREKLFFGSGTQLSVL.

Points on this clone: This sample includes further DNA sequences coding for the same CDR3. The chain carries TRBV6-6 and TRBJ1-5; 8 nucleotides align to TRBD1. This CDR3 contains 15 residues. V lost 6 bases and J lost 2; bases outside the gene matches: 6. CDR1 and CDR2 from the germline V gene are MNHNY and SVGAGI (reference sequence). The CDR3 sequence: CASSYGQGGNQPQHF. The CDR3 coding sequence is TGTGCCAGCAGCTACGGACAGGGAGGCAATCAGCCCCAGCATTTT.

The chain is built from TRBV5-6 and TRBJ1-5, with 8 bases lining up with TRBD1. Per germline, CDR1 SGHDT and CDR2 YYEEEE. The CDR3 totals 16 residues. Unmatched junction bases numbered 8, after V lost 0 bases and J lost 6 bases. The CDR3 sequence: CASSLAQGAMGQPQHF. The DNA of the CDR3 is TGTGCCAGCAGCTTGGCTCAGGGGGCGATGGGTCAGCCCCAGCATTTT.

This clone appeared a few times. The chain has TRBV6-2 or TRBV6-3 and TRBJ1-4; no clear D gene. V lost 5 bases to trimming and J lost 5 bases, with 15 bases between them. The germline gives CDR1 MNHEY, CDR2 SVGEGT. This CDR3 comprises 15 residues. The CDR3 DNA reads as TGTGCCAGCAGTCCCCATCCACGCAGGAATGAAAAACTGTTTTTT. Translated, it gives CASSPHPRRNEKLFF.

The chain combines TRBV5-1 with TRBJ2-5; possible D gene TRBD1, 6 bases. V lost 5 bases and J lost 0, with 8 bases in between. The CDR3 is made up of 13 amino acids. Per germline, CDR1 SGHRS and CDR2 YFSETQ. The CDR3 nucleotides are TGCGCCAGCAGAGGGGACAACCAAGAGACCCAGTACTTC. Encoded protein: CASRGDNQETQYF.

The chain carries TRBV5-1 and TRBJ2-1; tentatively, D is TRBD1 or TRBD2 (5 bases each). In germline, CDR1 is SGHRS, CDR2 YFSETQ. V was cut by 0 bases and J by 4 bases, with 8 bases left in between. The CDR3 sequence is 14 residues long. CDR3 bases: TGCGCCAGCAGCTTGGGTGGGGGTTACAATGAGCAGTTCTTC. It translates to CASSLGGGYNEQFF.

The chain couples TRBV5-8 to TRBJ1-1; 9 nucleotides agree with TRBD1. The CDR3 runs 14 residues. J was trimmed by 4 bases and V by 5 bases; bases with no gene match: 6. Germline loops: CDR1 SGHTS, CDR2 YDEGEE. This CDR3 reads CASSYRGPGTEAFF. CDR3 nucleotides: TGTGCCAGCAGTTACAGGGGGCCGGGCACTGAAGCTTTCTTT.